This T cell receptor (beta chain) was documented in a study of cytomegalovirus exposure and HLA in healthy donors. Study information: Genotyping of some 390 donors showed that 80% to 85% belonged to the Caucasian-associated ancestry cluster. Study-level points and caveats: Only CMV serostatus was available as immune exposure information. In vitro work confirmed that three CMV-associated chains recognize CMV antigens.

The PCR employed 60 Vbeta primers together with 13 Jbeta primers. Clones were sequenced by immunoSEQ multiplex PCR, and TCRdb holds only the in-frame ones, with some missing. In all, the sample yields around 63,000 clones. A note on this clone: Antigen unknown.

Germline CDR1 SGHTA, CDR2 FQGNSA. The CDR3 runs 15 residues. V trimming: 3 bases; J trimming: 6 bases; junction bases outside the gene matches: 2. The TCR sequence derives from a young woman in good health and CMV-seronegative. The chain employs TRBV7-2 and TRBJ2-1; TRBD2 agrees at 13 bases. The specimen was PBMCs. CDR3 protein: CASSFTSGGANEQFF. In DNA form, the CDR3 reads TGTGCCAGCAGCTTCACTAGCGGGGGGGCCAATGAGCAGTTCTTC.